These 10 T cell receptor beta chains originate from one sample sequenced in a study of radiation and T cells in renal cell carcinoma. Produced via immunoSEQ multiplex PCR; TCRdb's table is partial and in-frame only. The sample has approximately 24,000 clones, roughly half seen once; the top ten hold roughly 17%. Noted treatment: 15 Gy SBRT to primary tumor, nephrectomy 4 weeks later. Here the sequenced sample was tumor tissue, taken from a patient whose treatment included radiotherapy and nephrectomy. The receptors here all came from a woman in her forties or fifties with renal cell carcinoma.

J is TRBJ1-1 and V is TRBV7-9; 7 bases are shared with TRBD1. This CDR3 spans 15 amino acids. V lost 1 base to trimming and J lost 5 bases; unmatched junction nucleotides: 7. The germline CDR1 and CDR2 sequences are SEHNR and FQNEAQ (reference sequence). The CDR3 DNA reads TGTGCCAGCAGCTTAGTCTCAGGGGGGCGAACTGAAGCTTTCTTT. Translated: CASSLVSGGRTEAFF.

This chain connects TRBV10-1 to TRBJ1-2; no reliable D call. The CDR3 has 13 residues. V was pared by 3 bases and J by 6 bases, with 11 bases between. Germline-derived CDR1 and CDR2 are WNHNN and SYGVQD (reference sequence). The CDR3 nucleotides are TGCGCCAGCAGTGACAGGCTTGTGGATGGCTACACCTTC. Translating it yields CASSDRLVDGYTF.

In its sample, this clone was seen a few times. CDR3 region: CASSARRGGFNTEAFF. DNA for the CDR3: TGTGCCAGCAGTGCCAGACGGGGAGGTTTTAACACTGAAGCTTTCTTT. This chain connects TRBV9 to TRBJ1-1; no definite D call. Trimming removed 5 bases at V and 2 bases at J, with 19 bases between. The CDR3 consists of 16 residues. The V gene's germline CDR1 is SGDLS and CDR2 YYNGEE.

The rearrangement uses TRBV5-1 and TRBJ2-3; D might be TRBD1 (5 bases). Between the trimmed V and J ends, which lost 0 bases and 1 base, there was a span of 12 bases. The CDR3 is made up of 16 amino acids. Germline lookup yields CDR1 SGHRS and CDR2 YFSETQ. CDR3 nucleotide sequence: TGCGCCAGCAGCTTGGTCTCGACAGACCGCACAGATACGCAGTATTTT. It translates to CASSLVSTDRTDTQYF.

This sequence joins TRBV5-1 and TRBJ1-2; 10 bases are a match to TRBD1. CDR1 and CDR2 from the germline V gene are SGHRS and YFSETQ. This CDR3 has 14 amino acids. Unmatched junction bases numbered 7, after V lost 3 bases and J lost 8 bases. CDR3 residues: CASSSDRGYNGYTF. The CDR3 bases are TGCGCCAGCAGCTCGGACAGGGGGTACAACGGCTACACCTTC. The full variable domain, completed using reference TRBV5-1 and TRBJ1-2, is KAGVTQTPRYLIKTRGQQVTLSCSPISGHRSVSWYQQTPGQGLQFLFEYFSETQRNKGNFPGRFSGRQFSNSRSEMNVSTLELGDSALYLCASSSDRGYNGYTFGSGTRLTVV.

Of note for this clone: At one boundary the junction diverges from the germline segment, which might be a read error. This chain links TRBV9 with TRBJ2-5, with TRBD2 matching over 13 bases. The CDR3 totals 15 residues. CDR1 and CDR2 from the germline V gene are SGDLS and YYNGEE. The CDR3 region is CASSVGLAGEETQYF. The CDR3, as DNA: TGTGCCAGCAGTGTAGGACTAGCGGGGGAAGAGACCCAGTACTTC. Drawing the rest from reference TRBV9 and TRBJ2-5, the complete variable domain is DSGVTQTPKHLITATGQRVTLRCSPRSGDLSVYWYQQSLDQGLQFLIQYYNGEERAKGNILERFSAQQFPDLHSELNLSSLELGDSALYFCASSVGLAGEETQYFGPGTRLLVL.

About this clone: Other DNA sequences from this sample encode an identical CDR3 as well. The CDR3 reads CASSSRDRGNNEQFF. The CDR3 coding sequence is TGTGCCAGCAGTTCCCGGGACAGGGGGAACAATGAGCAGTTCTTC. The chain has TRBV6-5 and TRBJ2-1, with 11 bases matching TRBD1. V lost 4 bases, J lost 5 bases, and 4 bases stayed unmatched. Germline-derived CDR1 and CDR2 are MNHEY and SVGAGI. This CDR3 is built from 15 residues.

The CDR3 DNA reads TGTGCCAGCACCAATACGGGGGTAGAGACCCAGTACTTC. This translates into CASTNTGVETQYF. The chain employs TRBV6-5 and TRBJ2-5; possible D gene TRBD2, 6 bases. The CDR3 sequence is 13 residues long. Trimming left V 7 bases short and J 4 bases short, with 13 bases between. CDR1 and CDR2 (germline): MNHEY, SVGAGI.

V usage is TRBV7-9 and J usage is TRBJ2-6; D not certain. V was clipped by 0 bases and J by 0 bases, with 12 bases between them. CDR3 size: 18 residues. The germline V gene encodes CDR1 SEHNR and CDR2 FQNEAQ (reference sequence). This chain's CDR3 is CASSLALIEGSGANVLTF. The CDR3 coding sequence is TGTGCCAGCAGCTTAGCGCTGATTGAAGGCTCTGGGGCCAACGTCCTGACTTTC.

This clone came up a few times. V usage is TRBV6-1 and J usage is TRBJ2-1, with D perhaps TRBD1 or TRBD2 (5 bases each). Trimming removed 8 bases from V and 9 bases from J, with 14 bases in between. Per germline, CDR1 MNHNS and CDR2 SASEGT. CDR3 length equals 12 residues. CDR3: CASRDGAGEQFF. As DNA, the CDR3 is TGTGCCAGCCGGGACGGGGCCGGTGAGCAGTTCTTC.